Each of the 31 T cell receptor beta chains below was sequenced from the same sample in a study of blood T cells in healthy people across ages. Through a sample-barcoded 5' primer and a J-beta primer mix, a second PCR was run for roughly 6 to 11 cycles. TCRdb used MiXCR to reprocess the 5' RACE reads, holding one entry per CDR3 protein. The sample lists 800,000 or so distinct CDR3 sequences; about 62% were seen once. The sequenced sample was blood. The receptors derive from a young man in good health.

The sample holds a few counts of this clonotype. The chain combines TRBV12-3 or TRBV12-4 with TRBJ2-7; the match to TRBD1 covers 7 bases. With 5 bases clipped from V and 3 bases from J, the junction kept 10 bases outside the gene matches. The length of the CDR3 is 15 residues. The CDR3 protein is CASSIRDRGNYEQYF. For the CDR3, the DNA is TGTGCCAGCAGTATCCGGGACAGAGGTAACTACGAGCAGTACTTC.

CDR3 sequence: CATSIVAPNYGYTF. The CDR3 DNA reads TGTGCCACCAGCATCGTAGCTCCTAACTATGGCTACACCTTC. V usage is TRBV15 and J usage is TRBJ1-2; D is ambiguous. V was trimmed by 4 bases and J by 0 bases, leaving 9 bases between them. From germline, CDR1 is LNHNV and CDR2 YYDKDF (reference sequence). There are 14 residues in the CDR3.

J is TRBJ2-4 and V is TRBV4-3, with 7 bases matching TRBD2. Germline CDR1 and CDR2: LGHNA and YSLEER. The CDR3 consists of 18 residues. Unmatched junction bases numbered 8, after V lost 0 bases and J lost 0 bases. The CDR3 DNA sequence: TGCGCCAGCAGCCAAGATTCTCGGGGGGACCTAGCCAAAAACATTCAGTACTTC. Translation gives CASSQDSRGDLAKNIQYF.

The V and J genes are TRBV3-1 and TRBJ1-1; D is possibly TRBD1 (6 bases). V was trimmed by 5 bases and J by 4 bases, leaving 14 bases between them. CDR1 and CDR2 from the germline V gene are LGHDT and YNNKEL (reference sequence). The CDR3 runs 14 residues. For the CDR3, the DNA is TGTGCCAGCAGCACATCAATGACAGGCACTGAAGCTTTCTTT. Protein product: CASSTSMTGTEAFF.

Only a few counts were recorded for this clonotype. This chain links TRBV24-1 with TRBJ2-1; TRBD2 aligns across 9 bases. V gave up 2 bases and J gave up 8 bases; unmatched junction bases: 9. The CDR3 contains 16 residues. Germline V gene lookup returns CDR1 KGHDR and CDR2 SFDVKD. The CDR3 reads CATSDWAGGPMDEQFF. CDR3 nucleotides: TGTGCCACCAGTGATTGGGCGGGGGGGCCGATGGATGAGCAGTTCTTC.

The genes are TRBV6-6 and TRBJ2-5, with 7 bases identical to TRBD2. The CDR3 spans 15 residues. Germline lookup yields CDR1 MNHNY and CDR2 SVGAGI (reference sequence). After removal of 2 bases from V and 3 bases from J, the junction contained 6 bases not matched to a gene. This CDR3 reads CASSYPGTTKETQYF. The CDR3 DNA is TGTGCCAGCAGTTACCCCGGGACTACAAAAGAGACCCAGTACTTC.

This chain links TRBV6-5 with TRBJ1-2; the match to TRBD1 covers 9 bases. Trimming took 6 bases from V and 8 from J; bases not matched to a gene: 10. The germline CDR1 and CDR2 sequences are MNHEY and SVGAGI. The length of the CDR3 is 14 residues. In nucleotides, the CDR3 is TGTGCCAGCAGCCGGGGACAGGGAATTCGAGGCTACACCTTC. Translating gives CASSRGQGIRGYTF.

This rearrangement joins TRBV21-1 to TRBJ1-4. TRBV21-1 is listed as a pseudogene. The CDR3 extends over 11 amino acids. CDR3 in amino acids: CASSKEFGLFF. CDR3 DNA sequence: TGTGCCAGCAGCAAAGAGTTCGGACTGTTTTTT.

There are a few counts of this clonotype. CDR3 DNA: TGCGCCAGCACGGGAGGGATCTCCTACGAGCAGTACTTC. This sequence encodes CASTGGISYEQYF. This chain joins TRBV5-1 and TRBJ2-7; 8 nucleotides agree with TRBD2. V lost 6 bases to trimming and J lost 0 bases; unmatched junction nucleotides: 2. From germline, CDR1 is SGHRS and CDR2 YFSETQ. The length of the CDR3 is 13 residues.

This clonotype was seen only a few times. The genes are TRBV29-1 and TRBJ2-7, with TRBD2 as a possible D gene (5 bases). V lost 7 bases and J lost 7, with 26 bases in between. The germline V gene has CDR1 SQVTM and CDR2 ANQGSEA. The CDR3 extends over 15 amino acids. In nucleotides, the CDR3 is TGCAGCGCTTTCCCGTCGTCTGGTAGGTCGGGGGAGCAGTACTTC. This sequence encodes CSAFPSSGRSGEQYF.

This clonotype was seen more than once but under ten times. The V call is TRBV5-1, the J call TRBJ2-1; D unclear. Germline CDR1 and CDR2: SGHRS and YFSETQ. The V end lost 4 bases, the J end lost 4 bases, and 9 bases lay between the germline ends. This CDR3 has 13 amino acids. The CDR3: CASSVWGYNEQFF. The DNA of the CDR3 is TGCGCCAGCAGCGTGTGGGGTTACAATGAGCAGTTCTTC.

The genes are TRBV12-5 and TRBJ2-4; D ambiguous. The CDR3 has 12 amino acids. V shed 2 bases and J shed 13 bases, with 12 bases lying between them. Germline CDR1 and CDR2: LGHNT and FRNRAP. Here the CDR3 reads CASGLSPLEQYF. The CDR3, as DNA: TGTGCTAGTGGTTTGTCCCCCTTAGAGCAGTACTTC.

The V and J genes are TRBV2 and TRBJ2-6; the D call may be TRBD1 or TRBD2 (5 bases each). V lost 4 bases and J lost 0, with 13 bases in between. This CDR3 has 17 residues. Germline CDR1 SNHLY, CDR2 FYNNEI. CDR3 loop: CASSGPGRSSGANVLTF. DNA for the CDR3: TGTGCCAGCAGTGGGCCGGGACGGTCCTCTGGGGCCAACGTCCTGACTTTC. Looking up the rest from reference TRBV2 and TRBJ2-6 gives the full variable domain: EPEVTQTPSHQVTQMGQEVILRCVPISNHLYFYWYRQILGQKVEFLVSFYNNEISEKSEIFDDQFSVERPDGSNFTLKIRSTKLEDSAMYFCASSGPGRSSGANVLTFGAGSRLTVL.

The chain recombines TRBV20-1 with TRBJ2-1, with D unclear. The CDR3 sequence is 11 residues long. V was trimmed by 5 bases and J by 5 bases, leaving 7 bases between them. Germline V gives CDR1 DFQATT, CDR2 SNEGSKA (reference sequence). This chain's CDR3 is CSALYHNEQFF. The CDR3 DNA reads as TGCAGTGCTCTCTACCACAATGAGCAGTTCTTC.

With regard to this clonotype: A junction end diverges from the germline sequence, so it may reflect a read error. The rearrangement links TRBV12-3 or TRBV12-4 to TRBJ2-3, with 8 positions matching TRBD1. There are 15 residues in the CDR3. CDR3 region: CACSLGSGGGDTQYF. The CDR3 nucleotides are TGTGCCTGCAGTTTAGGGTCAGGGGGCGGGGATACGCAGTATTTT.

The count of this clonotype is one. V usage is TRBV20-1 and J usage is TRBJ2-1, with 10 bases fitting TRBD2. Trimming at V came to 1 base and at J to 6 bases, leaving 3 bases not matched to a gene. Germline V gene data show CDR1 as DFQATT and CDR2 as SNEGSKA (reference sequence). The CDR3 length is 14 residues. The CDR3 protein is CSARVPSGGNEQFF. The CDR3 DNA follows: TGCAGTGCTAGAGTCCCTAGCGGGGGCAATGAGCAGTTCTTC.

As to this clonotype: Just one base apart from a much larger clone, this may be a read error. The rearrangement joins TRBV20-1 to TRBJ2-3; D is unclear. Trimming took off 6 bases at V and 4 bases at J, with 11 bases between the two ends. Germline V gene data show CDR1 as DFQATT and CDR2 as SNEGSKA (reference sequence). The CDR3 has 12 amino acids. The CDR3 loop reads CSAQEGADTQYF. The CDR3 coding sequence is TGCAGTGCCCAGGAAGGCGCAGATACGCAGTATTTT.

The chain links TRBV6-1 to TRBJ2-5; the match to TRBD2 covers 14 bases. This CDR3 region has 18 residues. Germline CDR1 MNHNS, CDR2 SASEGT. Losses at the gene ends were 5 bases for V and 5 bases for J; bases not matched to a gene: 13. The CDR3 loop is CASSPRLAGGQAVETQYF. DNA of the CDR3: TGTGCCAGCAGTCCAAGACTAGCGGGGGGGCAAGCCGTTGAGACCCAGTACTTC.

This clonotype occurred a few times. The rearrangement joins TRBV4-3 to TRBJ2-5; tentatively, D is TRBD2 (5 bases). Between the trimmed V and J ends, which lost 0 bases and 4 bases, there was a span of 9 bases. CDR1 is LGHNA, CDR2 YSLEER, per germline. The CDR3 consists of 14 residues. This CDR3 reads CASSQENRGETQYF. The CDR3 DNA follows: TGCGCCAGCAGCCAAGAGAATCGGGGAGAGACCCAGTACTTC.

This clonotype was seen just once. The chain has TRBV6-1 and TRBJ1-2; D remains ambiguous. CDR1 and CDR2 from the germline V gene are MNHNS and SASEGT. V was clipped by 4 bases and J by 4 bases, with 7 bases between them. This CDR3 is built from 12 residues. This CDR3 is CASSANSYGYTF. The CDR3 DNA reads TGTGCCAGCAGTGCAAATTCCTATGGCTACACCTTC.

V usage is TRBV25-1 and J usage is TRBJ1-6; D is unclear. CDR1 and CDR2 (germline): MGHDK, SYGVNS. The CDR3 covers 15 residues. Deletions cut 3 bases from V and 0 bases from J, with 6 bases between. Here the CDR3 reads CASSDGDSYNSPLHF. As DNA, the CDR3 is TGTGCCAGCAGTGATGGCGACTCCTATAATTCACCCCTCCACTTT.

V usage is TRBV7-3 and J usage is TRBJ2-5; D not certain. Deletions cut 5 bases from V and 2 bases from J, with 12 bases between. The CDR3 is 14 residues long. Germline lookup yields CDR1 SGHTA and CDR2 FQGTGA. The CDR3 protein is CASSPMERQETQYF. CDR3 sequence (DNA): TGTGCCAGCAGCCCAATGGAAAGGCAAGAGACCCAGTACTTC.

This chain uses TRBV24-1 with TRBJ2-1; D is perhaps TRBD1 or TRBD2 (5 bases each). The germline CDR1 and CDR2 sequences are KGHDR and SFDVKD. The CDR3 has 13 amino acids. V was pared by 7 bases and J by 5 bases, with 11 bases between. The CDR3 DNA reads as TGTGCCACCAGGCCCGGGACGAACAATGAGCAGTTCTTC. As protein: CATRPGTNNEQFF.

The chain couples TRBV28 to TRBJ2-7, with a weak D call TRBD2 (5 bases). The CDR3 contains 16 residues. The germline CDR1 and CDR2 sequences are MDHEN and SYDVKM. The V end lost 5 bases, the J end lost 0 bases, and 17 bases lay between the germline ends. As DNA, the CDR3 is TGTGCCAGCAGTCCCTCCCATGGTCGGGGCTCCTACGAGCAGTACTTC. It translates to CASSPSHGRGSYEQYF.

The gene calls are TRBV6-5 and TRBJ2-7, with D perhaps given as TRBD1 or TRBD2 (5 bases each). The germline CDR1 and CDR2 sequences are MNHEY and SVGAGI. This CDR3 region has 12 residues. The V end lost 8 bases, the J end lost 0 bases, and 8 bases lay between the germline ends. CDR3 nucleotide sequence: TGTGCCAGCGGGGACGGCTCCTACGAGCAGTACTTC. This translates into CASGDGSYEQYF.

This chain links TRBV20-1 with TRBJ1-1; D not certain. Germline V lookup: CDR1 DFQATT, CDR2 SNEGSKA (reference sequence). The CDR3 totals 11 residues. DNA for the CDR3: TGCACTACCGAGGGGAACACTGAAGCTTTCTTT. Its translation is CTTEGNTEAFF.

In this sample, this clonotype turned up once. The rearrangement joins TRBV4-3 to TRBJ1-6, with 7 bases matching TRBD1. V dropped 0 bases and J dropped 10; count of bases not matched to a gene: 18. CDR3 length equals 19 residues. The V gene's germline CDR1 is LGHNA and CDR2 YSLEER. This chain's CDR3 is CASSQDGGGQSRSRSPLHF. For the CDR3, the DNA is TGCGCCAGCAGCCAAGATGGCGGGGGACAGTCAAGATCCAGATCACCCCTCCACTTT.

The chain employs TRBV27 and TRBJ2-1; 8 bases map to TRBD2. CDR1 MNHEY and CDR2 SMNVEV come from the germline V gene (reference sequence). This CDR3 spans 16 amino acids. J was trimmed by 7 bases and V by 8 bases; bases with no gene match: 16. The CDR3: CASYQLRGGELNEQFF. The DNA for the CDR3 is TGTGCCAGCTATCAACTCCGGGGGGGGGAGTTGAATGAGCAGTTCTTC.

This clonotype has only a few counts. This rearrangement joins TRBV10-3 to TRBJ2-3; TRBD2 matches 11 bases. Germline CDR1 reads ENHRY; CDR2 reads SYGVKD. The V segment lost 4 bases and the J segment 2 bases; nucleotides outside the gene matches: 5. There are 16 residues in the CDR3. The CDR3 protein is CAISVASGGNTDTQYF. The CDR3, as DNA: TGTGCCATCAGTGTGGCTAGCGGGGGGAACACAGATACGCAGTATTTT.

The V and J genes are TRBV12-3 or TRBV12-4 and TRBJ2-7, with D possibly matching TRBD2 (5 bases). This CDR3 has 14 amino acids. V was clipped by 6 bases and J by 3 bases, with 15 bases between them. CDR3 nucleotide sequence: TGTGCCAGCAGCCCCTATTCACTAGACTACGAGCAGTACTTC. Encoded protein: CASSPYSLDYEQYF.

The CDR3 bases are TGCGCCAGCAGCCAAGATGGGGGAGTGTTAGGACAGGGCGGAGATACGCAGTATTTT. Its translation is CASSQDGGVLGQGGDTQYF. The chain combines TRBV4-3 with TRBJ2-3, with 8 positions matching TRBD1. CDR3 length: 19 amino acids. Germline loops: CDR1 LGHNA, CDR2 YSLEER. J gave up 5 bases and V 0 bases, and 16 bases lay outside the gene matches.